The 18 T cell receptor beta chains below come from one sample, sequenced in a study of T cell changes during pregnancy in multiple sclerosis. Sequenced by immunoSEQ multiplex PCR; TCRdb stores in-frame clones only, minus some. The sample lists about 72,000 clones, 90% to 95% seen once, with around 0.7% in the top ten. The sample consisted of peripheral blood, taken in the third trimester of pregnancy. These TCRs come from a female donor in good health, enrolled as a control in a pregnancy study.

The V call is TRBV5-1, the J call TRBJ2-2; 7 bases are shared with TRBD1. CDR1 and CDR2 from the germline V gene are SGHRS and YFSETQ. The V segment lost 7 bases and the J segment 4 bases; nucleotides outside the gene matches: 1. The CDR3 contains 12 residues. In DNA form, the CDR3 reads TGCGCCAGCGGACAGGTCACCGGGGAGCTGTTTTTT. Its protein product is CASGQVTGELFF.

The chain recombines TRBV7-6 with TRBJ1-1; TRBD1 is a possible D gene (5 bases). The CDR3 extends over 14 amino acids. Germline CDR1 is SGHVS and CDR2 is FNYEAQ. V dropped 5 bases and J dropped 5 bases, with 15 bases sitting between them. For the CDR3, the DNA is TGTGCCAGCAGCACGGATCCCGGGGGGACTGAAGCTTTCTTT. Its protein product is CASSTDPGGTEAFF.

As DNA, the CDR3 is TGTGCCACCAGCAGAGATCTATCGGGAAGGGTTCGTACTGGTTACAATGAGCAGTTCTTC. It is translated as CATSRDLSGRVRTGYNEQFF. The chain joins TRBV15 to TRBJ2-1; D is possibly TRBD2 (5 bases). Looked up from germline, CDR1 is LNHNV and CDR2 is YYDKDF (reference sequence). The CDR3 consists of 20 residues. V lost 0 bases and J 4 bases, leaving 25 bases between the germline ends.

The CDR3 coding sequence is TGCGCCAGCAGCCAGATAACGGGTAGGGGCTCATCTGAAGCTTTCTTT. This translates into CASSQITGRGSSEAFF. The chain uses TRBV4-3 and TRBJ1-1; D might be TRBD1 (5 bases). The CDR3 is made up of 16 amino acids. Germline-derived CDR1 and CDR2 are LGHNA and YSLEER. V was pared by 3 bases and J by 6 bases, with 20 bases between.

The CDR3 region is CASSPGADGETQYF. Here the CDR3 DNA reads TGTGCCAGCAGCCCGGGAGCGGATGGGGAGACCCAGTACTTC. The chain uses TRBV5-4 and TRBJ2-5; D is possibly TRBD2 (6 bases). Trimming cost V 4 bases and J 5 bases, with 15 bases left between them. The CDR3 extends over 14 amino acids. Germline V gene data show CDR1 as SGHNT and CDR2 as YYREEE (reference sequence).

The chain links TRBV15 to TRBJ1-3; 9 bases align to TRBD1. CDR1 is LNHNV, CDR2 YYDKDF, per germline (reference sequence). V was pared by 3 bases and J by 6 bases, with 6 bases of the junction left unmatched. This CDR3 is 15 amino acids long. Written as DNA, the CDR3 is TGTGCCACCAGCAGGGACAGGGGCCGCGAAAACACCATATATTTT. Translated, it gives CATSRDRGRENTIYF.

The chain joins TRBV6-1 to TRBJ2-7, with a possible D match to TRBD1 (7 bases). V lost 2 bases to trimming and J lost 7 bases, with 18 bases between them. The CDR3 sequence is 15 residues long. CDR1 and CDR2 from the germline V gene are MNHNS and SASEGT. The CDR3 here is CASSERTGGVREQYF. As DNA, the CDR3 is TGTGCCAGCAGTGAACGGACAGGCGGGGTAAGAGAGCAGTACTTC.

The rearrangement joins TRBV19 to TRBJ1-2; 7 nucleotides align to TRBD1. Trimming took 6 bases from V and 7 from J; bases not matched to a gene: 8. CDR1 and CDR2 (germline): LNHDA, SQIVND (reference sequence). The CDR3 is 13 amino acids. CDR3 nucleotide sequence: TGTGCCAGTAGCTCTGACAGGGACCTTGGCTACACCTTC. Translated, it gives CASSSDRDLGYTF. The full variable domain, rest sourced from reference TRBV19 and TRBJ1-2, is DGGITQSPKYLFRKEGQNVTLSCEQNLNHDAMYWYRQDPGQGLRLIYYSQIVNDFQKGDIAEGYSVSREKKESFPLTVTSAQKNPTAFYLCASSSDRDLGYTFGSGTRLTVV.

The J gene is TRBJ2-3, the V gene TRBV5-8, with 10 nucleotides matching TRBD1. Looked up from germline, CDR1 is SGHTS and CDR2 is YDEGEE. This CDR3 contains 16 residues. Losses at the gene ends were 4 bases for V and 1 base for J; bases not matched to a gene: 6. CDR3 nucleotide sequence: TGTGCCAGCAGCGGGGGACAGGGGCTCGGCACAGATACGCAGTATTTT. Amino acid sequence: CASSGGQGLGTDTQYF.

V is TRBV28 and J is TRBJ1-2; D possibly corresponds to TRBD1 (5 bases). Germline V CDR1 and CDR2: MDHEN, SYDVKM. V shed 3 bases and J shed 8 bases, with 13 bases lying between them. CDR3 length equals 13 residues. This CDR3 is CASSFGGKEGYTF. The CDR3 region has the DNA TGTGCCAGCAGTTTCGGGGGAAAAGAGGGCTACACCTTC.

The genes are TRBV5-1 and TRBJ2-7; D is perhaps TRBD2 (7 bases). V dropped 0 bases and J dropped 4 bases, with 20 bases sitting between them. The germline V gene has CDR1 SGHRS and CDR2 YFSETQ. This CDR3 contains 17 residues. The CDR3 here is CASSLGEGWTATYEQYF. DNA for the CDR3: TGCGCCAGCAGCTTGGGGGAGGGGTGGACAGCTACATACGAGCAGTACTTC.

V gene TRBV27 combines with J gene TRBJ2-7; D ambiguous. CDR3 size: 14 residues. Trimming left V 6 bases short and J 2 bases short, with 14 bases between. Germline V CDR1 and CDR2: MNHEY, SMNVEV (reference sequence). CDR3 amino acids: CASRPTTLTYEQYF. CDR3 nucleotide sequence: TGTGCCAGCAGGCCGACGACTCTAACCTACGAGCAGTACTTC.

The gene calls are TRBV14 and TRBJ1-5, with 7 bases aligning to TRBD1. Germline CDR1 is SGHDN and CDR2 is FVKESK. J lost 4 bases, V lost 4 bases, and 7 bases had no gene match. The CDR3 is 15 amino acids. CDR3 protein: CASSRWDRSNQPQHF. The CDR3 DNA is TGTGCCAGCAGCCGATGGGACAGAAGTAATCAGCCCCAGCATTTT.

The J gene is TRBJ1-1, the V gene TRBV29-1, with D perhaps matching TRBD1 (6 bases). Germline V gene sequence: CDR1 SQVTM, CDR2 ANQGSEA. The CDR3 is 13 residues long. V shed 7 bases and J shed 1 base, with 13 bases lying between them. The CDR3 sequence: CSAPSQGNTEAFF. CDR3 nucleotide sequence: TGCAGCGCCCCATCACAGGGGAACACTGAAGCTTTCTTT.

The chain joins TRBV27 to TRBJ1-1; no clear D. CDR1 MNHEY and CDR2 SMNVEV come from the germline V gene (reference sequence). Trimming left V 7 bases short and J 1 base short, with 10 bases between. This CDR3 is built from 13 residues. CDR3 sequence (DNA): TGTGCCAGCATAAGCCCCCCGAACACTGAAGCTTTCTTT. Its protein is CASISPPNTEAFF.

The rearrangement joins TRBV5-1 to TRBJ2-7; 10 positions match TRBD2. This CDR3 is built from 16 residues. V was pared by 0 bases and J by 3 bases, with 6 bases of the junction left unmatched. CDR1 SGHRS and CDR2 YFSETQ come from the germline V gene. CDR3 nucleotide sequence: TGCGCCAGCAGCTTGGTAGCGGGAGGATTTAGCTACGAGCAGTACTTC. Translating it yields CASSLVAGGFSYEQYF.

J is TRBJ1-5 and V is TRBV2; the match to TRBD1 covers 8 bases. The CDR3 is 14 amino acids. Looked up from germline, CDR1 is SNHLY and CDR2 is FYNNEI. V was clipped by 7 bases and J by 7 bases; unmatched bases: 9. The DNA of the CDR3 is TGTGCCAGCATGCCGGACAGGGCAGGGCAGCCCCAGCATTTT. Translating gives CASMPDRAGQPQHF.

The V call is TRBV5-1, the J call TRBJ2-3; D unresolved. The CDR3 has 12 amino acids. Germline CDR1 reads SGHRS; CDR2 reads YFSETQ. The V end was cut by 4 bases, the J end by 3 bases, with 6 bases between. The CDR3 nucleotides read TGCGCCAGCAGCCTACCGACAGATACGCAGTATTTT. The encoded protein is CASSLPTDTQYF.